This TCR beta chain was recovered during a study of identical twins (dated by TCRdb to about 2016). With respect to the entire study: The study deep-sequenced TCR alpha and beta repertoires from monozygotic twins, unrelated adults of various ages and cord blood to test whether fetal clonotypes persist. To rule out contamination, replicate twin experiments were performed at different times with different library preparation protocols. Results and caveats for the whole study, not just this receptor: Because the same donors could not be followed over many years, the conclusions relied on cross-sectional statistical analysis. Compared with coincidental sharing between unrelated individuals, out-of-frame TCR alpha sequences shared between twins showed an excess of sequences with low generation probability. Excess twin sharing in beta out-of-frame sequences was weaker because fewer shared sequences lowered the signal-to-noise ratio. Invariant T cells such as MAIT and iNKT could partly confound zero-insertion analyses, although diverse VJ usage argued against such confounding for most clonotypes. In monozygotic twins, out-of-frame TCR alpha sharing was systematically underestimated by recombination models, although the models agreed with sharing between unrelated individuals. Fewer insertions were carried by abundant cord blood beta clonotypes; a weaker similar trend was observed in young adult naive repertoires, while no such trend was observed in memory repertoires.

Only healthy Caucasian donors were included. The researchers also sequenced three unrelated adults who were not twins: a male aged 18 to 29, a male aged 50 to 59, and a female aged 50 to 59. Miltenyi CD45RO+ enrichment and human naive T-cell isolation kits were used to isolate memory (CD45RO+) and naive T cells from PBMC. Spanning cysteine to phenylalanine, the CDR3 consists of 14 amino acids. Of all the DNA, just the CDR3 is kept, 42 bases in frame from base 1. The germline V gene supplies CDR1 SGHTA and CDR2 FQGTGA. At the junction V is shortened by 5 bases and J by 7 bases; bases outside the gene matches: 10. This clonotype was seen only a few times. Its cognate antigen has yet to be identified. Base qualities are not recorded, but no much larger clone differs from it by a single base. Library preparation used 5' RACE. The sequencing machine was an Illumina HiSeq 2000. Template switching added a universal primer binding site, and the final cDNA carried a unique molecular identifier that allowed TCR cDNA molecules to be counted accurately. Specific primers in the conserved constant-segment region were used to synthesize first-strand cDNA for the TCR alpha and beta chains. To control for contamination, every cDNA library was double barcoded, receiving both a SMART-Mk sample barcode and Illumina barcodes. TruSeq adapter sequences, together with Illumina sample barcodes, were added in two successive PCR steps. The Illumina HiSeq platform was used with custom primers to sequence TCR alpha and beta cDNA libraries. Per the authors' processing: MiGEC was used to process raw reads and extract unique molecular identifiers, and MiXCR was used to find CDR3 positions. Recombination models were inferred per individual with the repgenHMM and IGoR tools using an EM algorithm. Shared clonotypes were analyzed with the tcR package in R, and sharing was normalized by the product of cloneset sizes. To study raw recombination without the effects of thymic and clonal selection, out-of-frame nonproductive sequences were analyzed. Clones were called with MiXCR by TCRdb after fastp trimmed the public reads at Q25, and only in-frame beta chains were retained. All rows with the same CDR3 protein become a single entry with the most common DNA and genes. The V and J calls and clone size are TCRdb's, not the authors'. Present in this sample are roughly 690,000 distinct CDR3 sequences, less than 7% of which were seen just once. The top ten clones comprise about 2% of the sample.

The source is a man aged 18 to 29 in good health. The chain joins TRBV7-3 to TRBJ1-2; 7 bases in the junction line up with TRBD1. Sequencing input: naive T cells sorted from blood. The cell subset or site tag for this specimen amounts to: cells isolated with a human naive T-cell isolation kit. The CDR3 protein: CASSPNSPGGGYTF. The sequenced DNA: TGTGCCAGCAGCCCAAATTCTCCAGGGGGTGGCTACACCTTC.